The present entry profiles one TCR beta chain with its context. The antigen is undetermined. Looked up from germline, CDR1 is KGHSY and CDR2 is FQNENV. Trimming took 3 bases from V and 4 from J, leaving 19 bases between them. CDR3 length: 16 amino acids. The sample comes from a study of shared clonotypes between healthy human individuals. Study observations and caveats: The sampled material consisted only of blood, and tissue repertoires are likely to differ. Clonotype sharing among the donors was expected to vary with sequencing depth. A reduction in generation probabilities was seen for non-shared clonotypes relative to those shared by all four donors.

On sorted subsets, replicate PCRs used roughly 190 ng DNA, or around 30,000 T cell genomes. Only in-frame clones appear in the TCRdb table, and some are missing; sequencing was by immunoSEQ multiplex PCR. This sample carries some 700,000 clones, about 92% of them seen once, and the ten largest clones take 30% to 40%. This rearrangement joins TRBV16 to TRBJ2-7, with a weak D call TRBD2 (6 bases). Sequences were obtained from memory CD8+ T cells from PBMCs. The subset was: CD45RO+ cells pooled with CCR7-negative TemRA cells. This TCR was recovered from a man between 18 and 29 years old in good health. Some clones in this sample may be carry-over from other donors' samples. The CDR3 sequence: CASSQASTGDMYEQYF. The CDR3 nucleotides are TGTGCCAGCAGCCAGGCCAGCACGGGAGATATGTACGAGCAGTACTTC.